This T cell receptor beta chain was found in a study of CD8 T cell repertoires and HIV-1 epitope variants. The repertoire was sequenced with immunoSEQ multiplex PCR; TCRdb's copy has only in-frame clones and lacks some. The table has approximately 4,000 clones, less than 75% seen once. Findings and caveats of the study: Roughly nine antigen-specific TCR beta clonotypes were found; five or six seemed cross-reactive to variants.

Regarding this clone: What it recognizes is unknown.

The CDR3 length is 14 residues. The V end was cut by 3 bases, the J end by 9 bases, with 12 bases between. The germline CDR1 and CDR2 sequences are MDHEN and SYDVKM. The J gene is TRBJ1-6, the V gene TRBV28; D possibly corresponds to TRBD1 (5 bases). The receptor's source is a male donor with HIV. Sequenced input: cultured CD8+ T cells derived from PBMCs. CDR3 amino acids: CASSFRGGTSPLHF. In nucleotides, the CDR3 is TGTGCCAGCAGTTTTAGGGGAGGCACTTCACCCCTCCACTTT.